One and the same sample provided the 24 T cell receptor beta chains below, sequenced in a study of Ad26.COV2.S vaccination and SARS-CoV-2 variants. Only in-frame clones appear in the TCRdb table, and some are missing; sequencing was by immunoSEQ multiplex PCR. The sample has 300,000 to 400,000 clones; around 86% are singletons. Treatment indicated: some 19 received Ad26.COV2.S at low or high dose, single or two shots; about 5 received placebo; per-sample allocation not given. Day 63 after the first vaccine or placebo injection was the time point for sampling. The material sequenced was peripheral blood, taken in a trial of Ad26.COV2.S vaccine versus placebo. All receptors derive from a person aged 18-65 years who received the Ad26.COV2.S COVID-19 vaccine or a placebo.

This chain links TRBV9 with TRBJ1-2; 10 bases line up with TRBD1. Germline V lookup: CDR1 SGDLS, CDR2 YYNGEE. V dropped 4 bases and J dropped 7; count of bases not matched to a gene: 22. The CDR3 contains 19 residues. The CDR3 DNA is TGTGCCAGCAGCACTCCCGGTGTTGGCGGAGACAGGGGGCTGGCTGGCTACACCTTC. Amino acids: CASSTPGVGGDRGLAGYTF.

The chain couples TRBV3-1 (or the pseudogene TRBV3-2) to TRBJ1-2; no reliable D call. V lost 0 bases and J lost 13, with 9 bases in between. The CDR3 sequence is 11 residues long. CDR1 and CDR2 (germline): LGHDT, YNNKEL (reference sequence). The CDR3 DNA reads TGTGCCAGCAGCCAAGAGGGCACGGGCACCTTC. Protein: CASSQEGTGTF.

The chain joins TRBV3-1 (or the pseudogene TRBV3-2) to TRBJ1-1; TRBD1 matches at 9 bases. Per the germline V gene, CDR1 is LGHDT and CDR2 is YNNKEL (reference sequence). CDR3 size: 14 residues. The V and J ends lost 4 bases and 12 bases, in that order; junction bases with no gene match: 12. In DNA form, the CDR3 reads TGTGCCAGCAGCCCGTCAGCCGGGACAGGGATTACTTTCTTT. Translation: CASSPSAGTGITFF.

This chain uses TRBV18 with TRBJ2-1; TRBD1 is a possible D gene (5 bases). Trimming took off 0 bases at V and 0 bases at J, with 12 bases between the two ends. The germline V gene encodes CDR1 KGHSH and CDR2 LQKENI. The CDR3 contains 17 residues. The CDR3 DNA reads TGTGCCAGCTCACCACCTGTGACAGCCAGCTCCTACAATGAGCAGTTCTTC. Translated, it gives CASSPPVTASSYNEQFF.

V is TRBV4-3 and J is TRBJ1-1, with D perhaps TRBD1 (5 bases). The CDR3 length is 14 residues. Germline CDR1 is LGHNA and CDR2 is YSLEER. V shed 6 bases and J shed 2 bases, with 13 bases lying between them. CDR3 protein: CASSYYQGNTEAFF. The CDR3 region has the DNA TGCGCCAGCAGTTATTATCAGGGTAACACTGAAGCTTTCTTT.

This clone was counted once. This chain connects TRBV18 to TRBJ1-1; weak D call: TRBD1 (5 bases). CDR3 length: 14 amino acids. Trimming took off 3 bases at V and 1 base at J, with 9 bases between the two ends. From germline, CDR1 is KGHSH and CDR2 LQKENI. CDR3 sequence (DNA): TGTGCCAGCTCACCGGGACCGTGGAACACTGAAGCTTTCTTT. As protein: CASSPGPWNTEAFF.

The chain links TRBV27 to TRBJ2-1; 7 bases map to TRBD2. The CDR3 totals 14 residues. The V segment lost 6 bases and the J segment 3 bases; nucleotides outside the gene matches: 5. CDR1 and CDR2 (germline): MNHEY, SMNVEV (reference sequence). The DNA for the CDR3 is TGTGCCAGCAGACTAGCGCCTGTCTACAATGAGCAGTTCTTC. Translation gives CASRLAPVYNEQFF.

This clone was recorded once. The CDR3 bases are TGTGCCAGCAGGAGGGAATCTGGAAACACCATATATTTT. Translated: CASRRESGNTIYF. This chain connects TRBV6-5 to TRBJ1-3, with D hard to call. CDR1 is MNHEY and CDR2 is SVGAGI in the germline V gene. Trimming left V 6 bases short and J 1 base short, with 7 bases between. The CDR3 extends over 13 amino acids.

The chain recombines TRBV7-9 with TRBJ1-6, with 8 positions matching TRBD1. Germline lookup yields CDR1 SEHNR and CDR2 FQNEAQ (reference sequence). The CDR3 spans 15 residues. V gave up 3 bases and J gave up 8 bases; unmatched junction bases: 6. Here the CDR3 reads CASSLPRGLYSPLHF. The CDR3 DNA sequence: TGTGCCAGCAGCTTGCCCAGGGGGCTCTATTCACCCCTCCACTTT.

The chain is built from TRBV27 and TRBJ2-3; D unclear. V was cut by 5 bases and J by 3 bases, with 12 bases left in between. The CDR3 contains 14 residues. The V gene's germline CDR1 is MNHEY and CDR2 SMNVEV (reference sequence). The CDR3 region is CASSPGRWTDTQYF. CDR3 nucleotide sequence: TGTGCCAGCAGTCCAGGCAGGTGGACAGATACGCAGTATTTT.

This chain links TRBV11-3 with TRBJ2-3; TRBD2 matches at 13 bases. The CDR3 spans 16 residues. Trimming cost V 4 bases and J 6 bases; bases outside gene matches: 7. Germline CDR1 and CDR2: SGHNT and YENEEA. The CDR3 is CASSSRLAGGPDTQYF. CDR3 in DNA: TGTGCCAGCAGCTCCCGACTAGCGGGGGGCCCCGATACGCAGTATTTT.

With regard to this clone: The sample contains more than one DNA sequence encoding this CDR3. The gene calls are TRBV3-1 (or the pseudogene TRBV3-2) and TRBJ2-2; unclear D gene. Trimming cost V 1 base and J 3 bases, with 3 bases left between them. This CDR3 comprises 13 residues. Germline CDR1 LGHDT, CDR2 YNNKEL (reference sequence). Here the CDR3 DNA reads TGTGCCAGCAGCCAAGGCTACACCGGGGAGCTGTTTTTT. Its protein product is CASSQGYTGELFF.

Remarks on this clone: Other DNA sequences in this specimen translate into the identical CDR3. The chain employs TRBV5-1 and TRBJ1-2; possibly TRBD1 for D (5 bases). Trimming took off 0 bases at V and 5 bases at J, with 5 bases between the two ends. The germline CDR1 and CDR2 sequences are SGHRS and YFSETQ. This CDR3 contains 12 residues. CDR3 sequence: CASSLGGYGYTF. Here the CDR3 DNA reads TGCGCCAGCAGCTTGGGGGGGTATGGCTACACCTTC.

The chain has TRBV6-5 and TRBJ1-2; 8 bases match TRBD1. The CDR3 runs 15 residues. In germline, CDR1 is MNHEY, CDR2 SVGAGI. V gave up 2 bases and J gave up 0 bases; unmatched junction bases: 2. CDR3 amino acids: CASSYDRGANYGYTF. As DNA, the CDR3 is TGTGCCAGCAGTTACGACAGGGGAGCTAACTATGGCTACACCTTC.

The V and J genes are TRBV7-9 and TRBJ1-1; the D gene is possibly TRBD1 (5 bases). V was cut by 5 bases and J by 7 bases, with 8 bases left in between. The CDR3 is made up of 11 amino acids. CDR1 and CDR2 (germline): SEHNR, FQNEAQ (reference sequence). The CDR3 region is CASSRGVEAFF. The CDR3 nucleotides read TGTGCCAGCAGCCGAGGGGTTGAAGCTTTCTTT.

The CDR3: CASSREGRNTEAFF. The CDR3 DNA follows: TGTGCCAGCAGCAGGGAGGGTCGGAACACTGAAGCTTTCTTT. V and J are TRBV2 and TRBJ1-1; weak D call: TRBD1 (5 bases). This CDR3 contains 14 residues. The germline gives CDR1 SNHLY, CDR2 FYNNEI. Trimming stripped 6 bases from V and 1 base from J, with 12 bases between.

The chain uses TRBV7-2 and TRBJ1-5, with 7 bases matching TRBD1. The V gene's germline CDR1 is SGHTA and CDR2 FQGNSA. The CDR3 has 15 amino acids. The J segment lost 0 bases and the V segment lost 5 bases, leaving 4 bases of the junction unmatched. CDR3 sequence: CASSRTGNSNQPQHF. CDR3 DNA: TGTGCCAGCAGCCGGACAGGCAATAGCAATCAGCCCCAGCATTTT.

The chain joins TRBV14 to TRBJ2-7, with unresolved D. Germline V gene data show CDR1 as SGHDN and CDR2 as FVKESK. This CDR3 spans 13 amino acids. Trimming took 4 bases from V and 4 from J, leaving 11 bases between them. CDR3 in amino acids: CASSPLGEYEQYF. The CDR3 DNA is TGTGCCAGCAGCCCATTGGGCGAGTACGAGCAGTACTTC.

This clone showed up just a few times. The chain has TRBV27 and TRBJ1-2; TRBD1 might be the D (5 bases). Per the germline V gene, CDR1 is MNHEY and CDR2 is SMNVEV (reference sequence). This CDR3 is 13 amino acids long. Trimming removed 2 bases at V and 5 bases at J, with 9 bases between. The CDR3 DNA sequence: TGTGCCAGCAGTTTACAGGGCCAGTATGGCTACACCTTC. Translated: CASSLQGQYGYTF.

The rearrangement joins TRBV7-8 to TRBJ1-6; 7 nucleotides align to TRBD1. V was clipped by 5 bases and J by 9 bases; unmatched bases: 10. This CDR3 is 15 amino acids long. Germline V gene lookup returns CDR1 SGHVS and CDR2 FQNEAQ. CDR3 loop: CASSRGTAVGSPLHF. CDR3 DNA sequence: TGTGCCAGCAGCCGAGGGACAGCCGTCGGTTCACCCCTCCACTTT.

The chain recombines TRBV3-1 (or the pseudogene TRBV3-2) with TRBJ2-7; 10 nucleotides match TRBD2. CDR1 is LGHDT, CDR2 YNNKEL, per germline (reference sequence). CDR3 length: 16 residues. The V and J ends lost 3 bases and 1 base, in that order; junction bases with no gene match: 6. The CDR3 DNA reads TGTGCCAGCAGCCAGTCCCCGGGACTAGCGTCCTACGAGCAGTACTTC. Residues: CASSQSPGLASYEQYF.

The genes are TRBV5-5 and TRBJ2-7; unclear D gene. CDR3 length: 15 amino acids. Germline CDR1 reads SGHKS; CDR2 reads YYEKEE (reference sequence). V was pared by 6 bases and J by 2 bases, with 18 bases between. CDR3 in amino acids: CASTPTGIYPYEQYF. The CDR3 coding sequence is TGTGCCAGCACCCCCACGGGCATCTACCCCTACGAGCAGTACTTC. The full variable domain, rest sourced from reference TRBV5-5 and TRBJ2-7, is DAGVTQSPTHLIKTRGQQVTLRCSPISGHKSVSWYQQVLGQGPQFIFQYYEKEERGRGNFPDRFSARQFPNYSSELNVNALLLGDSALYLCASTPTGIYPYEQYFGPGTRLTVT.

The rearrangement links TRBV10-3 to TRBJ2-5; no clear D. V was trimmed by 4 bases and J by 2 bases, leaving 5 bases between them. Germline CDR1 and CDR2: ENHRY and SYGVKD. The CDR3 sequence is 12 residues long. The CDR3 DNA is TGTGCCATCAGTGGGGAACAAGAGACCCAGTACTTC. Its protein is CAISGEQETQYF.

The chain carries TRBV7-6 and TRBJ1-5; possibly TRBD1 for D (6 bases). V shed 0 bases and J shed 5 bases, with 20 bases lying between them. The germline V gene encodes CDR1 SGHVS and CDR2 FNYEAQ. This CDR3 has 18 amino acids. DNA of the CDR3: TGTGCCAGCAGCTTAGCCGGTACCGCGGGGGGGCTAGATCAGCCCCAGCATTTT. This gives the protein CASSLAGTAGGLDQPQHF.